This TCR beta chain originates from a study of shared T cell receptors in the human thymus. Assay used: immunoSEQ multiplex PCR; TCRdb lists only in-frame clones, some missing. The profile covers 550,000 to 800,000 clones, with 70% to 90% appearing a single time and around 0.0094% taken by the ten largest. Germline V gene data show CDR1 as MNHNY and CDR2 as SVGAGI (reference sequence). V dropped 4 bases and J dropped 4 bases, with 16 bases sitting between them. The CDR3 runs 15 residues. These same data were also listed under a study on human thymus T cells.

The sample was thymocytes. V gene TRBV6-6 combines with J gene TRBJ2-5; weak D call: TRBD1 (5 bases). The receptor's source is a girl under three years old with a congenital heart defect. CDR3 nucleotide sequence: TGTGCCAGCAGTTCTTACAAGGACACCGTAGAGACCCAGTACTTC. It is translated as CASSSYKDTVETQYF.